The rows below give T cell receptor beta chains drawn from one sample of a study of blood T cells in healthy people across ages. TCRdb ran MiXCR on the 5' RACE reads and lists one entry per CDR3 protein. Found here are about 1.1 million distinct CDR3 sequences, 35% to 40% of them singletons; the top ten hold around 14%. The sequenced sample was blood. Receptors were obtained from a man between 18 and 35 years old in good health. CDR3s include the opening cysteine and the closing phenylalanine or tryptophan. Fields, in order: clone size, J gene, D gene, V gene, CDR3 length, CDR3 DNA, CDR3 protein. The D gene is left open where the match is weak. Expanded clones get a size class; other rows say once, few or many, or leave the size out.

NA TRBJ2-5 NA TRBV5-5 14 TGTGCCAGCAGCTTGGCCCGGACTAACAATGAGCAGTACTTC CASSLARTNNEQYF
few TRBJ2-1 NA TRBV7-6 16 TGTGCCAGCAGCTTAGAGGCGCTCCTCGTATACAATGAGCAGTTCTTC CASSLEALLVYNEQFF
NA TRBJ1-5 NA TRBV20-1 13 TGCAGTGCATGGGTAGGCGGGAATCAGCCCCAGCATTTT CSAWVGGNQPQHF
few TRBJ1-2 NA TRBV9 14 TGTGCCAGCAGCGAAGCACAGGGACCCTATGGCTACACCTTC CASSEAQGPYGYTF
few TRBJ2-7 NA TRBV6-5 14 TGTGCCAGCAGGCCCTCGCCCGGTCATTACGAGCAGTACTTC CASRPSPGHYEQYF
NA TRBJ1-2 TRBD1 TRBV28 13 TGTGCCAGCAAACGCGGGACAGTCAATGGCTACACCTTC CASKRGTVNGYTF
NA TRBJ1-2 TRBD1 TRBV20-1 15 TGCAGTGCTAGAGTGAGGGACAGGGGCCTCTATGGCTACACCTTC CSARVRDRGLYGYTF
few TRBJ1-4 TRBD1 TRBV6-2/TRBV6-3 13 TGTGCCAGCAAGAGACAGGGGAGTGAAAAACTGTTTTTT CASKRQGSEKLFF
once TRBJ1-3 NA TRBV4-2 16 TGTGCCAGCAGCCCTGGCAGGGATAGCCCTGGAAACACCATATATTTT CASSPGRDSPGNTIYF
NA TRBJ2-4 NA TRBV27 13 TGTGCCAGCAGAATTAGGTGGGGGGACATTCAGTACTTC CASRIRWGDIQYF
once TRBJ1-2 NA TRBV6-6 14 TGTGCCAGCGGTTTAGGGGGGGCTGGCTATGGCTACACCTTC CASGLGGAGYGYTF
many TRBJ2-1 NA TRBV10-3 11 TGTGCCATCAGTGCAGGGAATGAGCAGTTCTTC CAISAGNEQFF
NA TRBJ2-3 NA TRBV20-1 14 TGCAGTGCCCCTCTACCGGATAGCACAGATACGCGGTATTTT CSAPLPDSTDTRYF
NA TRBJ1-5 NA TRBV3-1 16 TGTGCCAGCAGCCAAGGTGCAGGGGTCTACAATCAGCCCCAGCATTTT CASSQGAGVYNQPQHF
NA TRBJ2-7 TRBD2 TRBV29-1 14 TGCAGCGTTTCCCGGACTAGCGGGACCTACGAGCAGTACTTC CSVSRTSGTYEQYF
many TRBJ2-5 TRBD2 TRBV29-1 13 TGCAGCGAAGTAGGTCTAGCGGAAGAGACCCAGTACTTC CSEVGLAEETQYF
few TRBJ2-1 NA TRBV20-1 15 TGCAGTGCTAGAGATCGTGGAGGGGGGCGGGATGAGCAGTTCTTC CSARDRGGGRDEQFF
NA TRBJ2-1 NA TRBV18 14 TGTGCCAGCTCCCAGGATCTCTCCTACAATGAGCAGTTCTTC CASSQDLSYNEQFF
few TRBJ1-1 NA TRBV20-1 12 TGCAGTGCTAGAGAAACGACCGCTAGCGCTTTCTTT CSARETTASAFF
NA TRBJ2-3 TRBD2 TRBV20-1 14 TGCAGTGCTGGCCCGACTAGCGGGGGTGGTACGCAGTATTTT CSAGPTSGGGTQYF
NA TRBJ1-5 NA TRBV14 14 TGTGCCAGCAGCGCAAGGGGTTTCAATCAGCCCCAGCATTTT CASSARGFNQPQHF
many TRBJ2-5 NA TRBV7-9 12 TGTGCCAGCAGTTCTGTGCAAGAGACCCAGTACTTC CASSSVQETQYF
NA TRBJ2-1 TRBD1 TRBV14 14 TGTGCCAGCAACGTCGGGACAGTTTACAATGAGCAGTTCTTC CASNVGTVYNEQFF
few TRBJ1-2 TRBD1 TRBV9 14 TGTGCCAGCAGCAACCGGGACAGGGTGTATGGCTACACCTTC CASSNRDRVYGYTF
few TRBJ1-1 NA TRBV10-3 15 TGTGCCATCAGTGAGTATATAGGGATGAACACTGAAGCTTTCTTT CAISEYIGMNTEAFF
few TRBJ2-3 NA TRBV9 15 TGTGCCAGCAGCGTAGGCCTAGAGCTCACAGATACGCAGTATTTT CASSVGLELTDTQYF
few TRBJ2-1 NA TRBV20-1 12 TGCAGTGCTAGGGGGGGGCGGGATGAGCAGTTCTTC CSARGGRDEQFF
NA TRBJ1-5 NA TRBV20-1 11 TGCAGTGCTAGGCCTAGCCAGCCCCAGCATTTT CSARPSQPQHF
NA TRBJ2-3 TRBD2 TRBV2 17 TGTGCCAGCAGTATAACCATTACTAGCGGGGTAGCAGATACGCAGTATTTT CASSITITSGVADTQYF
NA TRBJ1-1 NA TRBV12-3/TRBV12-4 14 TGTGCCAGCAGCTTCGCGCCTGGGAGGACTGAAGCTTTCTTT CASSFAPGRTEAFF
NA TRBJ2-3 NA TRBV7-2 13 TGTGCCAGCAGCGTAACGGGTGCGGATACGCAGTATTTT CASSVTGADTQYF
few TRBJ2-7 NA TRBV27 13 TGTGCCACCTCTTTGGAGGTGGGCTACGAGCAGTACTTC CATSLEVGYEQYF
NA TRBJ2-1 NA TRBV27 15 TGTGCCAGCCGCCGGGGCGGGGTGTCCTACAATGAGCAGTTCTTC CASRRGGVSYNEQFF
NA TRBJ1-1 NA TRBV5-1 15 TGCGCCAGCAGCCGGCAGGGAGTGATGAACACTGAAGCTTTCTTT CASSRQGVMNTEAFF